The present TCR beta chain was sequenced within a study of T-cell reconstitution after alpha-beta-depleted transplantation in children. Study-wide results and caveats: Some patients' high day-60 TCRbeta diversity was traced to surviving recipient T cells and thymic progenitors.

A word on this clonotype: Its antigen remains unknown.

TCRbeta library construction was performed incorporating unique molecular identifiers. In TCRdb, the PCR reads were re-called with MiXCR into one record per CDR3 protein. The data show about 980,000 distinct CDR3 sequences, around 30% seen once. V shed 4 bases, J shed 7 bases, and the junction held 6 bases outside the gene matches. Germline CDR1 and CDR2: MNHEY and SVGAGI. The CDR3 contains 14 residues. The sequences come from PBMCs, mostly from graft donor cells, collected 360 days after TCRalphabeta/CD19-depleted stem cell transplant. The chain combines TRBV6-5 with TRBJ2-1, with 8 bases fitting TRBD1. This clonotype was obtained from a boy under two years old who had a stem cell transplant for SCID, so the T cells may come from the graft donor. The CDR3 loop reads CASSSTRTGNEQFF. As DNA, the CDR3 is TGTGCCAGCAGTTCCACCCGGACAGGGAATGAGCAGTTCTTC.